The 24 T cell receptor beta chains below were found in one sample sequenced in a study of blood T cell repertoires in COVID-19. The method was immunoSEQ multiplex PCR; TCRdb's version includes in-frame clones alone and lacks a portion of them. The table records around 390,000 clones, around nine tenths of them present only once. Sequenced input: PBMCs or T cells enriched from blood (not recorded which). The receptor source for this set is a woman aged 45 to 65 who had recovered from COVID-19.

This clone was recorded only once. The gene calls are TRBV30 and TRBJ2-1, with 13 positions matching TRBD2. Germline lookup yields CDR1 GTSNPN and CDR2 SVGIG (reference sequence). There are 17 residues in the CDR3. The ends lost 2 bases at V and 8 bases at J; junction bases unmatched: 12. CDR3 loop: CAWSKSRTSGGVDEQFF. In DNA form, the CDR3 reads TGTGCCTGGAGTAAGTCTAGGACTAGCGGGGGCGTCGATGAGCAGTTCTTC.

The chain is built from TRBV14 and TRBJ1-5; D perhaps matches TRBD1 (6 bases). The V gene's germline CDR1 is SGHDN and CDR2 FVKESK. This CDR3 has 17 amino acids. V was cut by 0 bases and J by 1 base, with 13 bases left in between. In nucleotides, the CDR3 is TGTGCCAGCAGCCAAGATTTGACAGGTCGGAGCAATCAGCCCCAGCATTTT. It encodes CASSQDLTGRSNQPQHF.

V and J are TRBV4-3 and TRBJ1-2; a weak D match, TRBD1 (5 bases). CDR1 is LGHNA, CDR2 YSLEER, per germline. The CDR3 runs to 14 residues. V was clipped by 0 bases and J by 6 bases, with 11 bases between them. The CDR3 is CASSQDGGGDGYTF. The DNA of the CDR3 is TGCGCCAGCAGCCAAGATGGGGGAGGGGATGGCTACACCTTC.

The chain carries TRBV27 and TRBJ1-2, with a possible D match to TRBD1 (6 bases). The CDR3 sequence is 14 residues long. V lost 2 bases and J 4 bases, leaving 11 bases between the germline ends. The V gene's germline CDR1 is MNHEY and CDR2 SMNVEV (reference sequence). CDR3 residues: CASSLRAGVYGYTF. The CDR3 DNA reads TGTGCCAGCAGTTTACGGGCAGGGGTCTATGGCTACACCTTC.

V gene TRBV7-2 combines with J gene TRBJ2-1; no reliable D call. Germline V CDR1 and CDR2: SGHTA, FQGNSA. CDR3 length: 15 residues. The V end was cut by 6 bases, the J end by 2 bases, with 14 bases between. CDR3 DNA sequence: TGTGCCAGCAGTCCTTACTATGGCCCCTACAATGAGCAGTTCTTC. It translates to CASSPYYGPYNEQFF.

V is TRBV5-4 and J is TRBJ2-2; 11 bases map to TRBD2. V shed 3 bases, J shed 0 bases, and the junction held 7 bases outside the gene matches. The CDR3 loop spans 18 amino acids. CDR1 is SGHNT, CDR2 YYREEE, per germline (reference sequence). The CDR3 sequence is CASSSPGLADPNTGELFF. CDR3 in DNA: TGTGCCAGCAGCTCCCCGGGACTAGCGGATCCGAACACCGGGGAGCTGTTTTTT.

V is TRBV7-8 and J is TRBJ1-2, with D unresolved. Germline CDR1 is SGHVS and CDR2 is FQNEAQ. The CDR3 is 14 residues long. V lost 5 bases to trimming and J lost 4 bases, with 14 bases between them. CDR3 sequence reads: CASSPGSRSYGYTF. The CDR3, as DNA: TGTGCCAGCAGCCCCGGTAGTCGAAGCTATGGCTACACCTTC.

The chain joins TRBV7-9 to TRBJ1-1; 9 bases line up with TRBD1. J lost 2 bases, V lost 1 base, and 5 bases had no gene match. CDR3 length equals 16 residues. Germline lookup yields CDR1 SEHNR and CDR2 FQNEAQ (reference sequence). CDR3 in DNA: TGTGCCAGCAGCTTAGACCCGGGACAGGGAAACACTGAAGCTTTCTTT. As protein: CASSLDPGQGNTEAFF.

This clone showed up just once. V is TRBV5-1 and J is TRBJ2-7; 7 bases match TRBD2. The germline CDR1 and CDR2 sequences are SGHRS and YFSETQ. V trimming: 4 bases; J trimming: 7 bases; junction bases outside the gene matches: 11. The CDR3 is 14 amino acids. The CDR3 region has the DNA TGCGCCAGCAGCCCGCCGGGGAGGGCGGGGGAGCAGTACTTC. This sequence encodes CASSPPGRAGEQYF.

The CDR3 sequence is CASTPAPQGRANPNTGELFF. The CDR3, as DNA: TGTGCCAGCACCCCCGCCCCACAGGGTAGGGCCAACCCGAACACCGGGGAGCTGTTTTTT. The chain carries TRBV9 and TRBJ2-2, with D maybe TRBD1 (6 bases). This CDR3 is 20 amino acids long. Trimming took off 6 bases at V and 0 bases at J, with 27 bases between the two ends. The V gene's germline CDR1 is SGDLS and CDR2 YYNGEE.

J is TRBJ1-6 and V is TRBV28; the D gene is possibly TRBD1 (6 bases). Germline V gene data show CDR1 as MDHEN and CDR2 as SYDVKM. The CDR3 extends over 20 amino acids. V lost 5 bases and J lost 1, with 24 bases in between. The CDR3 protein is CASSTYPGLITGSYNSPLHF. The DNA of the CDR3 is TGTGCCAGCAGTACTTATCCCGGACTCATAACAGGGTCCTATAATTCACCCCTCCACTTT.

The chain recombines TRBV27 with TRBJ1-6; D ambiguous. Trimming took 5 bases from V and 7 from J, leaving 6 bases between them. The CDR3 is made up of 12 amino acids. Germline CDR1 MNHEY, CDR2 SMNVEV (reference sequence). CDR3 nucleotide sequence: TGTGCCAGCAGTCCTCCCAATTCACCCCTCCACTTT. Translated: CASSPPNSPLHF.

This clone was recorded only once. The chain has TRBV15 and TRBJ1-4, with a weak D call TRBD1 (6 bases). V lost 4 bases, J lost 5 bases, and 14 bases lay in between. Germline CDR1 and CDR2: LNHNV and YYDKDF (reference sequence). The CDR3 runs to 15 residues. The CDR3, as DNA: TGTGCCACCAGCAATACGGGGACACTGAATGAAAAACTGTTTTTT. Its translation is CATSNTGTLNEKLFF.

This sequence joins TRBV5-5 and TRBJ2-7; 7 bases line up with TRBD2. Trimming cost V 1 base and J 3 bases; bases outside gene matches: 7. The germline gives CDR1 SGHKS, CDR2 YYEKEE (reference sequence). This CDR3 is 15 amino acids long. The CDR3 nucleotides read TGTGCCAGCAGCTTGCTTGGCACGGGGGGCTACGAGCAGTACTTC. The encoded protein is CASSLLGTGGYEQYF.

The CDR3 sequence: CSMDKNTEAFF. The CDR3 DNA reads as TGCAGTATGGACAAGAACACTGAAGCTTTCTTT. The chain has TRBV29-1 and TRBJ1-1; a possible D gene is TRBD1 (5 bases). Germline-derived CDR1 and CDR2 are SQVTM and ANQGSEA. This CDR3 spans 11 amino acids.

This clone was detected only once. V and J are TRBV14 and TRBJ2-3; TRBD1 might be the D (5 bases). Looked up from germline, CDR1 is SGHDN and CDR2 is FVKESK. V was trimmed by 5 bases and J by 1 base, leaving 16 bases between them. The CDR3 is made up of 16 amino acids. CDR3 sequence (DNA): TGTGCCAGCAGCACTTACAGGCCCAGGGGCACAGATACGCAGTATTTT. Translated, it gives CASSTYRPRGTDTQYF.

This chain connects TRBV6-5 to TRBJ1-6, with D possibly TRBD1 on 6 matching bases. The CDR3 spans 15 residues. Germline CDR1 reads MNHEY; CDR2 reads SVGAGI. V was shortened by 0 bases and J by 10 bases, with 13 bases between the two germline ends. Here the CDR3 reads CASSYSRGQVSPLHF. As DNA, the CDR3 is TGTGCCAGCAGTTACTCGCGGGGGCAAGTATCACCCCTCCACTTT.

This chain connects TRBV3-1 (or the pseudogene TRBV3-2) to TRBJ2-1, with 7 positions matching TRBD2. Germline V gene sequence: CDR1 LGHDT, CDR2 YNNKEL (reference sequence). J gave up 2 bases and V 0 bases, and 13 bases lay outside the gene matches. The CDR3 loop spans 19 amino acids. CDR3 nucleotide sequence: TGTGCCAGCAGCCAAGAAGGCGGCAGGGAGGGACTAACCTACAATGAGCAGTTCTTC. Translation: CASSQEGGREGLTYNEQFF.

V gene TRBV7-9 combines with J gene TRBJ1-1; 7 positions agree with TRBD1. V gave up 5 bases and J gave up 1 base; unmatched junction bases: 4. Germline CDR1 and CDR2: SEHNR and FQNEAQ (reference sequence). CDR3 length equals 14 residues. The CDR3 region is CASSVNRGNTEAFF. For the CDR3, the DNA is TGTGCCAGCAGCGTAAACAGGGGGAACACTGAAGCTTTCTTT.

This rearrangement joins TRBV7-9 to TRBJ2-3; D gene unclear. CDR1 and CDR2 (germline): SEHNR, FQNEAQ (reference sequence). CDR3 length: 13 amino acids. Trimming took 4 bases from V and 1 from J, leaving 6 bases between them. This chain's CDR3 is CASSSLGTDTQYF. For the CDR3, the DNA is TGTGCCAGCAGCTCCCTTGGCACAGATACGCAGTATTTT. The whole variable domain, remainder taken from reference TRBV7-9 and TRBJ2-3, is DTGVSQNPRHKITKRGQNVTFRCDPISEHNRLYWYRQTLGQGPEFLTYFQNEAQLEKSRLLSDRFSAERPKGSFSTLEIQRTEQGDSAMYLCASSSLGTDTQYFGPGTRLTVL.

The chain carries TRBV7-9 and TRBJ1-1; the D gene is possibly TRBD1 (6 bases). V gave up 8 bases and J gave up 3 bases, with 13 bases separating them. Per the germline V gene, CDR1 is SEHNR and CDR2 is FQNEAQ (reference sequence). This CDR3 has 13 amino acids. The chain's CDR3 is CASVHQGYTEAFF. For the CDR3, the DNA is TGTGCCAGCGTCCATCAGGGGTACACTGAAGCTTTCTTT. Filled out from reference TRBV7-9 and TRBJ1-1, the complete variable domain reads DTGVSQNPRHKITKRGQNVTFRCDPISEHNRLYWYRQTLGQGPEFLTYFQNEAQLEKSRLLSDRFSAERPKGSFSTLEIQRTEQGDSAMYLCASVHQGYTEAFFGQGTRLTVV.

The chain employs TRBV7-8 and TRBJ1-2; D is perhaps TRBD1 (6 bases). Germline assignment: CDR1 SGHVS and CDR2 FQNEAQ. Between the trimmed V and J ends, which lost 5 bases and 8 bases, there was a span of 12 bases. The CDR3 covers 12 residues. CDR3 protein: CASSPAGEGYTF. The CDR3 DNA follows: TGTGCCAGCAGCCCCGCAGGGGAGGGCTACACCTTC.

V usage is TRBV7-2 and J usage is TRBJ2-1, with a weak D call TRBD2 (6 bases). The CDR3 extends over 15 amino acids. The germline V gene encodes CDR1 SGHTA and CDR2 FQGNSA. Trimming cost V 5 bases and J 4 bases, with 15 bases left between them. The CDR3 DNA follows: TGTGCCAGCAGCCCCGGGAGCCGGGGATACAATGAGCAGTTCTTC. Translation gives CASSPGSRGYNEQFF.

The V and J genes are TRBV7-9 and TRBJ1-2; TRBD1 is a possible D gene (5 bases). The germline V and J ends were trimmed by 2 bases and 3 bases, with 10 bases remaining between them. The V gene's germline CDR1 is SEHNR and CDR2 FQNEAQ (reference sequence). The CDR3 is 14 residues long. The CDR3 nucleotides read TGTGCCAGCAGCTTATGGGGCAGTGACTATGGCTACACCTTC. Translating it yields CASSLWGSDYGYTF.